Below are 19 T cell receptor beta chains sequenced from a single sample in a study of T cell responses to AZD1222 COVID-19 vaccine (dated by TCRdb to the early 2020s). Receptor amplification or capture employed the immunoSEQ multiplex PCR assay. TCRdb's version of the immuneACCESS table is confined to in-frame rearrangements and falls short of the full clone set. An unresolved V gene accounts for under half of the shortfall where checked; the remainder is of unknown origin. Counted in this sample were 100,000 or so clones; approximately 92% of them appeared once. Of the sample, roughly 45% is held by the ten largest clones. This specimen's time point label, interpreted: about 28 days (+/-7) after the second vaccine dose. Source: peripheral blood, taken 28 days after the second AZD1222 dose. These receptor sequences come from an adult who received the AZD1222 COVID-19 vaccine.

This clone was counted between two and nine times. V usage is TRBV5-6 and J usage is TRBJ1-6; a possible D gene is TRBD1 (5 bases). Germline CDR1 is SGHDT and CDR2 is YYEEEE. The CDR3 spans 12 residues. Trimming pared 2 bases from V and 9 bases from J, leaving 6 bases between. CDR3 sequence (DNA): TGTGCCAGCAGCTTCCAGGGTTCACCCCTCCACTTT. Translating it yields CASSFQGSPLHF. The complete variable domain, with remaining parts taken from reference TRBV5-6 and TRBJ1-6, reads DAGVTQSPTHLIKTRGQQVTLRCSPKSGHDTVSWYQQALGQGPQFIFQYYEEEERQRGNFPDRFSGHQFPNYSSELNVNALLLGDSALYLCASSFQGSPLHFGNGTRLTVT.

This clone was counted once. The CDR3 sequence: CASSWRQGTGELFF. The DNA of the CDR3 is TGTGCCAGCAGTTGGCGACAGGGCACCGGGGAGCTGTTTTTT. This sequence joins TRBV27 and TRBJ2-2; 7 bases are shared with TRBD1. The germline V gene has CDR1 MNHEY and CDR2 SMNVEV (reference sequence). The length of the CDR3 is 14 residues. The trim removed 4 bases at V and 4 bases at J, leaving 3 bases unmatched.

This chain links TRBV7-3 with TRBJ2-2; D might be TRBD2 (6 bases). The CDR3 consists of 17 residues. Germline assignment: CDR1 SGHTA and CDR2 FQGTGA. The V gene lost 2 bases and the J gene lost 4 bases, with 17 bases spanning the gap. The CDR3 sequence is CASSLSVMDYVTGELFF. Written as DNA, the CDR3 is TGTGCCAGCAGCTTATCGGTCATGGACTACGTCACCGGGGAGCTGTTTTTT.

V usage is TRBV5-1 and J usage is TRBJ2-7, with 10 positions matching TRBD2. Trimming took 0 bases from V and 2 from J; bases not matched to a gene: 8. The CDR3 totals 17 residues. Germline values: CDR1 SGHRS, CDR2 YFSETQ. The DNA of the CDR3 is TGCGCCAGCAGCTTGGCGGTAGCGGGAGGAACCCCCTACGAGCAGTACTTC. It encodes CASSLAVAGGTPYEQYF.

This chain links TRBV4-1 with TRBJ2-2; 8 nucleotides agree with TRBD1. CDR1 is MGHRA and CDR2 is YSYEKL in the germline V gene. This CDR3 has 18 amino acids. V lost 1 base and J lost 6; bases outside the gene matches: 13. CDR3 amino acids: CASSQVDRGQGAAGELFF. The CDR3 DNA sequence: TGCGCCAGCAGCCAAGTCGATCGGGGGCAGGGGGCCGCCGGGGAGCTGTTTTTT.

V usage is TRBV5-4 and J usage is TRBJ1-2, with a weak D call TRBD1 (6 bases). Germline CDR1 reads SGHNT; CDR2 reads YYREEE (reference sequence). The CDR3 has 15 residues. V gave up 0 bases and J gave up 4 bases, with 13 bases separating them. The CDR3 sequence: CASSLGPGDSYGYTF. DNA for the CDR3: TGTGCCAGCAGCTTGGGGCCAGGGGATTCCTATGGCTACACCTTC.

This chain uses TRBV19 with TRBJ1-5; tentatively, D is TRBD1 (6 bases). The V end lost 4 bases, the J end lost 7 bases, and 14 bases lay between the germline ends. The CDR3 runs 14 residues. Germline CDR1 reads LNHDA; CDR2 reads SQIVND (reference sequence). In DNA, the CDR3 is TGTGCCAGTAGTACCTCAACAGGGTCCCAGCCCCAGCATTTT. Its protein product is CASSTSTGSQPQHF.

The chain carries TRBV24-1 and TRBJ2-2; D might be TRBD1 (6 bases). The CDR3 length is 16 residues. CDR1 and CDR2 from the germline V gene are KGHDR and SFDVKD. V was cut by 2 bases and J by 1 base, with 10 bases left in between. This chain's CDR3 is CATSDSGRGNTGELFF. Here the CDR3 DNA reads TGTGCCACCAGTGATTCCGGCAGGGGGAACACCGGGGAGCTGTTTTTT.

The chain links TRBV27 to TRBJ2-1, with 7 positions matching TRBD1. This CDR3 region has 15 residues. J gave up 9 bases and V 2 bases, and 10 bases lay outside the gene matches. Germline CDR1 and CDR2: MNHEY and SMNVEV (reference sequence). CDR3 in DNA: TGTGCCAGCAGTTTAGTGACAGGGATCGAAGGTGAGCAGTTCTTC. It yields the protein CASSLVTGIEGEQFF.

The rearrangement links TRBV3-1 (or the pseudogene TRBV3-2) to TRBJ2-5; no definite D call. The V gene lost 4 bases and the J gene lost 2 bases, with 14 bases spanning the gap. This CDR3 region has 15 residues. Germline V lookup: CDR1 LGHDT, CDR2 YNNKEL (reference sequence). The CDR3 loop is CASSPLLSLQETQYF. The DNA for the CDR3 is TGTGCCAGCAGCCCACTTTTGTCCTTACAAGAGACCCAGTACTTC.

The chain combines TRBV5-1 with TRBJ1-1, with TRBD1 matching over 10 bases. Germline trimming cut 5 bases from V and 3 bases from J; bases unmatched to any gene: 7. CDR3 length: 15 residues. The germline CDR1 and CDR2 sequences are SGHRS and YFSETQ. The CDR3, as DNA: TGCGCCAGCAGAGCGGACAGGGGGATGTACACTGAAGCTTTCTTT. Protein product: CASRADRGMYTEAFF. The whole variable domain, filled in from reference TRBV5-1 and TRBJ1-1, reads KAGVTQTPRYLIKTRGQQVTLSCSPISGHRSVSWYQQTPGQGLQFLFEYFSETQRNKGNFPGRFSGRQFSNSRSEMNVSTLELGDSALYLCASRADRGMYTEAFFGQGTRLTVV.

V usage is TRBV6-1 and J usage is TRBJ1-5; D possibly corresponds to TRBD1 (5 bases). This CDR3 contains 14 residues. With 1 base removed from V and 6 bases from J, the gap between germline ends came to 10 bases. The germline gives CDR1 MNHNS, CDR2 SASEGT. CDR3 loop: CASSEGGGGQPQHF. As DNA, the CDR3 is TGTGCCAGCAGTGAAGGCGGGGGAGGTCAGCCCCAGCATTTT.

The chain carries TRBV5-3 and TRBJ2-7; possibly TRBD2 for D (6 bases). TRBV5-3 is identified as an open reading frame with a role that is uncertain. This CDR3 is 14 amino acids long. The germline V and J ends were trimmed by 3 bases and 3 bases, with 13 bases remaining between them. CDR3 nucleotide sequence: TGTGCCAGAAGCTCCGGGACTCATAACTACGAGCAGTACTTC. This gives the protein CARSSGTHNYEQYF.

The gene calls are TRBV6-2 or TRBV6-3 and TRBJ2-5, with D perhaps assigned TRBD1 or TRBD2 (5 bases each). CDR1 is MNHEY and CDR2 is SVGEGT in the germline V gene. The CDR3 runs to 14 residues. With 6 bases removed from V and 14 bases from J, the gap between germline ends came to 25 bases. This chain's CDR3 is CASSPHPDNSEGYF. The CDR3 bases are TGTGCCAGCAGCCCTCACCCGGACAACTCCGAGGGTTACTTC.

The chain couples TRBV28 to TRBJ2-7; 7 bases fit TRBD1. There are 16 residues in the CDR3. Germline V gives CDR1 MDHEN, CDR2 SYDVKM. Trimming at V came to 5 bases and at J to 2 bases, leaving 12 bases not matched to a gene. The CDR3 loop is CASSPTTGRKTYEQYF. The CDR3 DNA follows: TGTGCCAGCAGTCCAACGACAGGGCGAAAGACCTACGAGCAGTACTTC.

The chain combines TRBV28 with TRBJ2-2, with TRBD1 as a possible D gene (5 bases). The germline V gene encodes CDR1 MDHEN and CDR2 SYDVKM. Deletions cut 7 bases from V and 4 bases from J, with 16 bases between. The CDR3 contains 15 residues. The CDR3 DNA sequence: TGTGCCAGCATCCGGACACCCCGCTCCACCGGGGAGCTGTTTTTT. This codes for CASIRTPRSTGELFF.

V usage is TRBV28 and J usage is TRBJ2-2; D is unresolved. CDR1 is MDHEN and CDR2 is SYDVKM in the germline V gene. The ends were cut back, 2 bases at V and 5 bases at J, with 12 bases in the middle. CDR3 length: 15 amino acids. Here the CDR3 DNA reads TGTGCCAGCAGTTTACCCCCGGTGGGGACCGGGGAGCTGTTTTTT. Translated, it gives CASSLPPVGTGELFF.

The V and J genes are TRBV2 and TRBJ1-1; no firm D call. CDR3 length: 13 amino acids. From germline, CDR1 is SNHLY and CDR2 FYNNEI. Between the trimmed V and J ends, which lost 4 bases and 0 bases, there was a span of 6 bases. In nucleotides, the CDR3 is TGTGCCAGCAGTGTCCAGGTGAACACTGAAGCTTTCTTT. It yields the protein CASSVQVNTEAFF. Drawing the rest from reference TRBV2 and TRBJ1-1, the complete variable domain is EPEVTQTPSHQVTQMGQEVILRCVPISNHLYFYWYRQILGQKVEFLVSFYNNEISEKSEIFDDQFSVERPDGSNFTLKIRSTKLEDSAMYFCASSVQVNTEAFFGQGTRLTVV.

CDR3 protein: CASSRRLKLFF. CDR3 bases: TGTGCCAGCAGCCGCAGACTTAAACTGTTTTTT. The chain employs TRBV3-1 (or the pseudogene TRBV3-2) and TRBJ1-4; D remains unclear. Germline assignment: CDR1 LGHDT and CDR2 YNNKEL (reference sequence). CDR3 length: 11 residues. V lost 4 bases and J lost 11, with 8 bases in between.